This TCR beta chain is from a study of shared clonotypes between healthy human individuals. Study-level background: The donor pool was made up of two women and three men aged 18 to 49.

Regarding the study as a whole: Naive subsets typically showed greater estimated richness than memory subsets. Rarefaction showed that sequencing of sorted subsets was incomplete (despite large depth). Sharing across four donors was highest in naive CD4 (approximately 5%) and lowest in memory CD8 (0.4%).

The assay was immunoSEQ multiplex PCR, and TCRdb's table has in-frame clones only and misses some. The sample contains about 2 million clones, 85% to 95% of which appear only once. Trimming cost V 5 bases and J 2 bases, with 13 bases left between them. Germline V gene data show CDR1 as LGHNA and CDR2 as YNFKEQ. The CDR3 sequence is 14 residues long. A note on this clone: The target antigen is unknown.

The sequenced material came from naive CD4+ T cells sorted from blood. The subset was: CD45RA+ positively selected. The clonotype originates from a man aged 18 to 30 in good health. The chain is built from TRBV4-2 and TRBJ2-7, with TRBD2 as a possible D gene (5 bases). CDR3 DNA: TGTGCCAGCAGCTTGGACTCGCGAACCTACGAGCAGTACTTC. Its translation: CASSLDSRTYEQYF.